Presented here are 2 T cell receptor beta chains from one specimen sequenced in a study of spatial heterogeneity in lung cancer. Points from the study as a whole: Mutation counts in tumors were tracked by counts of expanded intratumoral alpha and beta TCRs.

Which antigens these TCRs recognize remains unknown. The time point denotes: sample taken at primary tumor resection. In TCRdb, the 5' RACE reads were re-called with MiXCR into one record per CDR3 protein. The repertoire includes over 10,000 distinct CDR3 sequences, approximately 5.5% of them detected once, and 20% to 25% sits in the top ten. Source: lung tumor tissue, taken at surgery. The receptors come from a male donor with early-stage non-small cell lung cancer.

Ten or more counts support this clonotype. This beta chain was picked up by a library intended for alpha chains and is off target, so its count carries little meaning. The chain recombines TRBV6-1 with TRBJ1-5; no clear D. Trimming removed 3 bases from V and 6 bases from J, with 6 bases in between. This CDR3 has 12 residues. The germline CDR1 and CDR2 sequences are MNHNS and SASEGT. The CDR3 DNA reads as TGTGCCAGCAGTGAGGAGGGTCAGCCCCAGCATTTT. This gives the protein CASSEEGQPQHF.

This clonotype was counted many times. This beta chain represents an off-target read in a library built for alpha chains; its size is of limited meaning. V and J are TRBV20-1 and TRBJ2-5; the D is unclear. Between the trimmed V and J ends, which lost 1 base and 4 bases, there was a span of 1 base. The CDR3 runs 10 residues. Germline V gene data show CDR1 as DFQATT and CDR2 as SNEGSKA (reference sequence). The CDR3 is CSARVETQYF. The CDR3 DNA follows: TGCAGTGCTAGAGTAGAGACCCAGTACTTC.